The 10 T cell receptor beta chains below were found in one sample sequenced in a study of Ad26.COV2.S vaccination and SARS-CoV-2 variants. Data came from immunoSEQ multiplex PCR; TCRdb stores just in-frame clones and leaves some out. This sample carries roughly 380,000 clones, around 89% of them seen once, and the ten largest clones take about 3.6%. Treatment of the sample: roughly 20 received Ad26.COV2.S at low or high dose, single or two shots; roughly five received placebo; per-sample allocation not given. After the first vaccine or placebo injection, samples were drawn on day 63. Sequencing used peripheral blood, obtained in a trial of Ad26.COV2.S vaccine versus placebo. These receptors originate from a person aged 18-65 years who received the Ad26.COV2.S COVID-19 vaccine or a placebo.

The J gene is TRBJ2-5, the V gene TRBV5-1; the D gene is possibly TRBD1 (6 bases). V dropped 7 bases and J dropped 1 base, with 11 bases sitting between them. Germline CDR1 reads SGHRS; CDR2 reads YFSETQ. The CDR3 has 13 residues. The CDR3 DNA sequence: TGCGCCAGCTGCCGGGACACCCAAGAGACCCAGTACTTC. Amino acid sequence: CASCRDTQETQYF.

CDR3 nucleotide sequence: TGTGCCAGCAGCCCCGGGACAGCCGCCGGCGAGCAGTACTTC. This codes for CASSPGTAAGEQYF. The chain has TRBV7-2 and TRBJ2-7, with 7 bases matching TRBD1. From germline, CDR1 is SGHTA and CDR2 FQGNSA. The CDR3 totals 14 residues. The V and J ends lost 5 bases and 6 bases, in that order; junction bases with no gene match: 10.

This sequence joins TRBV3-1 (or the pseudogene TRBV3-2) and TRBJ1-2, with D maybe TRBD1 (5 bases). There are 14 residues in the CDR3. V was cut by 4 bases and J by 8 bases, with 17 bases left in between. CDR1 and CDR2 (germline): LGHDT, YNNKEL (reference sequence). In DNA form, the CDR3 reads TGTGCCAGCAGCCCAGGGTCCTACAATGACGGCTACACCTTC. This codes for CASSPGSYNDGYTF.

The chain couples TRBV30 to TRBJ1-1; D unresolved. The V gene's germline CDR1 is GTSNPN and CDR2 SVGIG (reference sequence). Trimming stripped 3 bases from V and 0 bases from J, with 11 bases between. The CDR3 consists of 14 residues. DNA of the CDR3: TGTGCCTGGAGCCCCTATCGCATGAACACTGAAGCTTTCTTT. This codes for CAWSPYRMNTEAFF.

CDR3 sequence (DNA): TGTGCCAGCAGCCATACTAGCGGGGGGTTCTACGAGCAGTACTTC. Amino acids: CASSHTSGGFYEQYF. The chain links TRBV7-9 to TRBJ2-7; 12 bases agree with TRBD2. The V and J ends lost 5 bases and 3 bases, in that order; junction bases with no gene match: 5. The CDR3 extends over 15 amino acids. Germline V lookup: CDR1 SEHNR, CDR2 FQNEAQ (reference sequence).

The chain couples TRBV6-2 or TRBV6-3 to TRBJ1-2; perhaps TRBD1 as D (5 bases). The CDR3 extends over 14 amino acids. The germline CDR1 and CDR2 sequences are MNHEY and SVGEGT. The V end lost 2 bases, the J end lost 7 bases, and 14 bases lay between the germline ends. The DNA for the CDR3 is TGTGCCAGCAGTTACGAGGGGAGTTCGGTTGGCTACACCTTC. It is translated as CASSYEGSSVGYTF.

A single count supports this clone. The chain has TRBV5-8 and TRBJ2-1; 15 bases match TRBD2. The germline CDR1 and CDR2 sequences are SGHTS and YDEGEE. The J segment lost 10 bases and the V segment lost 3 bases, leaving 5 bases of the junction unmatched. The CDR3 has 15 residues. This CDR3 reads CASSSGTSGGIEQFF. In DNA form, the CDR3 reads TGTGCCAGCAGCTCCGGGACTAGCGGGGGGATCGAGCAGTTCTTC. The variable domain in full, with the rest retrieved from reference TRBV5-8 and TRBJ2-1, is EAGVTQSPTHLIKTRGQQATLRCSPISGHTSVYWYQQALGLGLQFLLWYDEGEERNRGNFPPRFSGRQFPNYSSELNVNALELEDSALYLCASSSGTSGGIEQFFGPGTRLTVL.

The V call is TRBV4-1, the J call TRBJ1-3; D is unclear. Germline V gives CDR1 MGHRA, CDR2 YSYEKL. The CDR3 is made up of 15 amino acids. Deletions cut 1 base from V and 0 bases from J, with 7 bases between. CDR3 loop: CASSQVGLSGNTIYF. The CDR3 DNA sequence: TGCGCCAGCAGCCAAGTAGGACTCTCTGGAAACACCATATATTTT.

The chain uses TRBV3-1 (or the pseudogene TRBV3-2) and TRBJ1-1; D is uncertain. V was clipped by 1 base and J by 2 bases, with 5 bases between them. There are 13 residues in the CDR3. The V gene's germline CDR1 is LGHDT and CDR2 YNNKEL (reference sequence). The CDR3 bases are TGTGCCAGCAGCCAAGTGGCAAACACTGAAGCTTTCTTT. Translated, it gives CASSQVANTEAFF.

The chain has TRBV5-1 and TRBJ2-5; TRBD2 agrees at 8 bases. V lost 1 base to trimming and J lost 7 bases; unmatched junction nucleotides: 12. The CDR3 extends over 16 amino acids. The germline CDR1 and CDR2 sequences are SGHRS and YFSETQ. The CDR3 DNA sequence: TGCGCCAGCAGCTTGTCCGGGACTAGGGGCGGGGGGACCCAGTACTTC. Translating gives CASSLSGTRGGGTQYF.